This T cell receptor beta chain was found in a study of cytomegalovirus exposure and HLA in healthy donors. Primers: 60 Vbeta forward and 13 Jbeta reverse. Profiled with immunoSEQ multiplex PCR; TCRdb holds only in-frame clones, not every one. The repertoire has under 200,000 clones, about 79% of them found once; the top ten carry around 2.3%. Source material: PBMCs. The TCR was taken from a woman aged 50 to 60 in good health and CMV-seronegative.

For the CDR3, the DNA is TGTGCCAGCAGGGAGGACAGTGGGACTGAAGCTTTCTTT. Its protein product is CASREDSGTEAFF. The J gene is TRBJ1-1, the V gene TRBV2, with TRBD1 as a possible D gene (6 bases). CDR1 and CDR2 (germline): SNHLY, FYNNEI. V was shortened by 6 bases and J by 5 bases, with 13 bases between the two germline ends. This CDR3 has 13 amino acids.